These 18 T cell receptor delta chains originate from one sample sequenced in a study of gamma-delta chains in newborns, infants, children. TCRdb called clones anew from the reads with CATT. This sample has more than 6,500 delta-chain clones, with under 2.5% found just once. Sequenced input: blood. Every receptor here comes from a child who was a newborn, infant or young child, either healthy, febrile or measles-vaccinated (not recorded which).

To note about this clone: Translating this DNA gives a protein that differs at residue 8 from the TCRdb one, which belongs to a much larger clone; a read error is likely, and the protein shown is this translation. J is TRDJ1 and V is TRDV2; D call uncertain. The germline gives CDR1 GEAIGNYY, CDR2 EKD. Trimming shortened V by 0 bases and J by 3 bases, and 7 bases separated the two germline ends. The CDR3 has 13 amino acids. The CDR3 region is CACDTWDADKLIF. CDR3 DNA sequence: TGTGCCTGTGACACCTGGGACGCCGATAAACTCATCTTT.

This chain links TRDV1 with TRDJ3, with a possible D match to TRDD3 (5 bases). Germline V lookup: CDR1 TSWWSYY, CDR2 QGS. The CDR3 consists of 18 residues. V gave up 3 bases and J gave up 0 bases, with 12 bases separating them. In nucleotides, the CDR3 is TGTGCTCTTGGGGACGGGGGGGGCAGCTCCTGGGACACCCGACAGATGTTTTTC. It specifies CALGDGGGSSWDTRQMFF.

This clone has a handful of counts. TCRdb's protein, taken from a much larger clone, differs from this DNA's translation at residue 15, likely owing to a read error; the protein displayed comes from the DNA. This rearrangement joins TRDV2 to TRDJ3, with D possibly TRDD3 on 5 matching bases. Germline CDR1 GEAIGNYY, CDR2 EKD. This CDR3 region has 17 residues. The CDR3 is CACDTVPSSWDTRQTFF. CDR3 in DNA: TGTGCCTGTGACACCGTACCCAGCTCCTGGGACACCCGACAGACGTTTTTC.

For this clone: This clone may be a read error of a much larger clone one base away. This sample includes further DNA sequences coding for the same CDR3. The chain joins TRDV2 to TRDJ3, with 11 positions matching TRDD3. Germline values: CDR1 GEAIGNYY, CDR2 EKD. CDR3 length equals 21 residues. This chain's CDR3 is CACDTVNWGIRPSWDTRQMFF. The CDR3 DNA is TGTGCCTGTGACACCGTCAATTGGGGGATACGCCCCTCCTGGGACACCCGGCAGATGTTTTTC.

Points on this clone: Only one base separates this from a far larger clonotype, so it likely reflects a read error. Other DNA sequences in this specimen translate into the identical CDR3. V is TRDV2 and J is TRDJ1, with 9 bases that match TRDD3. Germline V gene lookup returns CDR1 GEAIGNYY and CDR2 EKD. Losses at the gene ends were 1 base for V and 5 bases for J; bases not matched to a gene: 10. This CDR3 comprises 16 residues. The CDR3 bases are TGTGCCTGTGACACGCTGGGGGATGAGGGGGCTGATAAACTCATCTTT. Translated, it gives CACDTLGDEGADKLIF.

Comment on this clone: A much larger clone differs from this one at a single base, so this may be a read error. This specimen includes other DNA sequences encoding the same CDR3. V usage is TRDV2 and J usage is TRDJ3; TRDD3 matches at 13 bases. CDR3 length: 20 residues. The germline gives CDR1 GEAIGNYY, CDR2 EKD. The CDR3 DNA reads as TGTGCCTGTGACCCTATACTGGGGGATACGAGCTCCTGGGACACCCGCCAGATGTTTTTC. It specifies CACDPILGDTSSWDTRQMFF.

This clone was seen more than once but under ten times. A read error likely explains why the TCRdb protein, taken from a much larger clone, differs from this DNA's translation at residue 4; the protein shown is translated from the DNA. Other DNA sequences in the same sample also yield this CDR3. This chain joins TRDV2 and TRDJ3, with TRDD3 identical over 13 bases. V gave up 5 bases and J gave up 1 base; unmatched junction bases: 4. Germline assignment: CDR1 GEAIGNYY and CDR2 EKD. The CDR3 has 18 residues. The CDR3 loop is CACGTGGYASWDTRQMFF. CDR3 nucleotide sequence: TGTGCCTGTGGCACTGGGGGATACGCGTCCTGGGACACCCGACAGATGTTTTTC.

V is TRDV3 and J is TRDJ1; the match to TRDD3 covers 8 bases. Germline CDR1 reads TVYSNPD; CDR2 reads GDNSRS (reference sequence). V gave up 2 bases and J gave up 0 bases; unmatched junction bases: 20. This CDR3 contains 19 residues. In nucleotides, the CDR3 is TGTGCCTTTTTTCCTTCCCACTCTGGGGGAGGAAAGTACACCGATAAACTCATCTTT. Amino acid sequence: CAFFPSHSGGGKYTDKLIF.

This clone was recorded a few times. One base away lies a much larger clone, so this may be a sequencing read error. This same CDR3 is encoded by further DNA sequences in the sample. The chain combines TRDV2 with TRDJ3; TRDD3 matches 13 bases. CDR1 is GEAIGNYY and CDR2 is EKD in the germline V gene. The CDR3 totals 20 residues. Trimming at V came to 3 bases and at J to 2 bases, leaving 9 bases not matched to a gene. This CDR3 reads CACDSLLGDTETWDTRQMFF. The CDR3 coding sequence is TGTGCCTGTGACTCATTACTGGGGGATACGGAGACCTGGGACACCCGACAGATGTTTTTC.

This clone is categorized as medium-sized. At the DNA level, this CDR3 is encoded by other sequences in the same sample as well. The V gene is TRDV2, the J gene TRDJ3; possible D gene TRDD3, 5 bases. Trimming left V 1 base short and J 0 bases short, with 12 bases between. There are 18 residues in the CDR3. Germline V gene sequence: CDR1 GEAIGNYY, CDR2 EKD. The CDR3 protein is CACDTWGPSSWDTRQMFF. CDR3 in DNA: TGTGCCTGTGACACTTGGGGACCTAGCTCCTGGGACACCCGACAGATGTTTTTC.

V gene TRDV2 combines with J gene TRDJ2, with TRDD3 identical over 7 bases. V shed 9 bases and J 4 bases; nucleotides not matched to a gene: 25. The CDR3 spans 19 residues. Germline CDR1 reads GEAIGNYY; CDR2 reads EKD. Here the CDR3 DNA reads TGTGCCGGCGACACCGTCGGCGTGGGGGACGAGATCTCGACAGCACAACTCTTCTTT. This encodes CAGDTVGVGDEISTAQLFF.

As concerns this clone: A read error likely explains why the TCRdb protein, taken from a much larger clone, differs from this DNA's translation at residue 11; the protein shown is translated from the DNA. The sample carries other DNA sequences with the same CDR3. The CDR3 here is CACDTVLGDFPWDTRQMFF. The CDR3 DNA sequence: TGTGCCTGTGACACCGTACTGGGGGATTTCCCCTGGGACACCCGACAGATGTTTTTC. V and J are TRDV2 and TRDJ3; 10 positions agree with TRDD3. Germline CDR1 reads GEAIGNYY; CDR2 reads EKD. This CDR3 is 19 amino acids long. Trimming at V came to 0 bases and at J to 2 bases, leaving 6 bases not matched to a gene.

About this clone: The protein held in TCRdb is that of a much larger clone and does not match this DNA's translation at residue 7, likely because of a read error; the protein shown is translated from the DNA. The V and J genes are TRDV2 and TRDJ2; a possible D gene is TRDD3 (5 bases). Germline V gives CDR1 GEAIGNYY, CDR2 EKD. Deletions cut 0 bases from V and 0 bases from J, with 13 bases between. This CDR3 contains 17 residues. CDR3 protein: CACDTVLGTPLTAQLFF. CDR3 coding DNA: TGTGCCTGTGACACCGTCTTGGGGACACCTTTGACAGCACAACTCTTCTTT.

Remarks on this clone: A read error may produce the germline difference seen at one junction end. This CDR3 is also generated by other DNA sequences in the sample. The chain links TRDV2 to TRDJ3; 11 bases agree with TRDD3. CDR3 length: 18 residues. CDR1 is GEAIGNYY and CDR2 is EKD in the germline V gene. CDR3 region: CACDTAGGYSWDTRQMFF. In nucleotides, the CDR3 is TGCGCCTGTGACACCGCTGGGGGATACTCCTGGGACACCCGGCAGATGTTTTTC.

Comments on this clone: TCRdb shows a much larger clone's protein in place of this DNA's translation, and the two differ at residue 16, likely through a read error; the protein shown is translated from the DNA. Here the CDR3 DNA reads TGTGCCTGTGTAAGGAACCTTGATTTTGGGAGATTTCACACCGATAACCTCATCTTT. It is translated as CACVRNLDFGRFHTDNLIF. This chain joins TRDV2 and TRDJ1, with no clear D. From germline, CDR1 is GEAIGNYY and CDR2 EKD. The CDR3 length is 19 residues.

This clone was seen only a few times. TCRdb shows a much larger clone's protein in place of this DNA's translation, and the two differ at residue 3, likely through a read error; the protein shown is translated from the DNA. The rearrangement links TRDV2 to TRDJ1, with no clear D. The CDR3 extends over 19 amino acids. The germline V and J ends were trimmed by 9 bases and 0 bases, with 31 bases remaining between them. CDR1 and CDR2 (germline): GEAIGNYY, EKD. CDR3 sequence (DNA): TGTGCCCGTGTAAGGAACCTTGATTTTGGGAGATTTCACACCGATAAACTCATCTTT. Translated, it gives CARVRNLDFGRFHTDKLIF.

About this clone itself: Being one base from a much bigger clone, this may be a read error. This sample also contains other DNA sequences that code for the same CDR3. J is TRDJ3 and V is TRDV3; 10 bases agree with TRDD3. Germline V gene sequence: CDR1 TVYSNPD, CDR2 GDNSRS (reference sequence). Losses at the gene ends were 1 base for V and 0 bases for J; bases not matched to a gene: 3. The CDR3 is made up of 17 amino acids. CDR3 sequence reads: CAFTGGYGSWDTRQMFF. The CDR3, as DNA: TGTGCCTTTACCGGGGGATACGGCTCCTGGGACACCCGACAGATGTTTTTC.

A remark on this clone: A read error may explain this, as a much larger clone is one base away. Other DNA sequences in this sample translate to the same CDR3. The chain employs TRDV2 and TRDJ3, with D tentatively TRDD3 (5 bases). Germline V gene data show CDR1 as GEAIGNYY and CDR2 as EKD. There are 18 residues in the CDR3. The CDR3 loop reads CACDTVLVSSWDTRQMFF. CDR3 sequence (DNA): TGTGCCTGCGACACCGTACTGGTCAGCTCCTGGGACACCCGACAGATGTTTTTC.